The 5 T cell receptor beta chains presented below share a single source sample, sequenced in a study of blood T cells in healthy people across ages. A J-beta primer mix and a sample-barcoded 5' primer were used in a second PCR of about 7 to 12 cycles. TCRdb recomputed calls from the 5' RACE reads with MiXCR, one row per CDR3 protein. The sample contains fewer than 900,000 distinct CDR3 sequences, roughly 47% of which appear only once. The material sequenced was blood. These receptors were collected from a woman aged 55-69 years in good health.

This chain joins TRBV30 and TRBJ2-3; D tentatively fits TRBD1 or TRBD2 (5 bases each). Per the germline V gene, CDR1 is GTSNPN and CDR2 is SVGIG (reference sequence). This CDR3 region has 12 residues. Trimming removed 0 bases at V and 6 bases at J, with 7 bases between. The CDR3 reads CAWSVGEDTQYF. The CDR3 DNA reads as TGTGCCTGGAGTGTAGGGGAGGATACGCAGTATTTT.

At least ten counts were recorded for this clonotype. The chain has TRBV14 and TRBJ2-1; weak D call: TRBD2 (6 bases). Germline lookup yields CDR1 SGHDN and CDR2 FVKESK. V was shortened by 2 bases and J by 8 bases, with 13 bases between the two germline ends. The CDR3 extends over 14 amino acids. In DNA form, the CDR3 reads TGTGCCAGCAGCCAAAGGCGGGGCGCAGATGAGCAGTTCTTC. It is translated as CASSQRRGADEQFF.

CDR3 loop: CASTKRNEQFF. In DNA, the CDR3 is TGTGCCAGCACTAAGAGGAATGAGCAGTTCTTC. V is TRBV6-5 and J is TRBJ2-1; no clear D. The ends were cut back, 7 bases at V and 7 bases at J, with 8 bases in the middle. This CDR3 is 11 amino acids long. Germline V lookup: CDR1 MNHEY, CDR2 SVGAGI.

The chain couples TRBV14 to TRBJ2-1, with TRBD1 as a possible D gene (5 bases). The closer fit of TRBJ2-7 to the DNA end suggests the J call may be wrong. Per the germline V gene, CDR1 is SGHDN and CDR2 is FVKESK. CDR3 length: 15 amino acids. The CDR3 protein is CASSHRQSSYNEQYF. CDR3 nucleotide sequence: TGTGCCAGCAGTCACAGGCAGAGCTCCTACAATGAGCAGTACTTC.

The rearrangement joins TRBV3-1 to TRBJ1-2; D possibly corresponds to TRBD1 (5 bases). This CDR3 has 12 amino acids. Trimming removed 4 bases at V and 8 bases at J, with 11 bases between. Germline assignment: CDR1 LGHDT and CDR2 YNNKEL (reference sequence). This chain's CDR3 is CASSPQGRGYTF. CDR3 in DNA: TGTGCCAGCAGCCCCCAGGGCAGAGGCTACACCTTC. Filled out from reference TRBV3-1 and TRBJ1-2, the complete variable domain reads DTAVSQTPKYLVTQMGNDKSIKCEQNLGHDTMYWYKQDSKKFLKIMFSYNNKELIINETVPNRFSPKSPDKAHLNLHINSLELGDSAVYFCASSPQGRGYTFGSGTRLTVV.